Listed below are T cell receptor beta chains from one sample, sequenced in a study of cytomegalovirus exposure and HLA in healthy donors. Data came from immunoSEQ multiplex PCR; TCRdb stores just in-frame clones and leaves some out. The sample gives 100,000 to 150,000 clones, about 80% of which show up once; approximately 3.6% is in the top ten. Sequencing input: PBMCs. These receptor sequences come from a woman aged 40 to 49 in good health and CMV-seropositive. The CDR3 runs from the conserved cysteine through the conserved F or W. The D gene is left open where the match is weak. Some rows have no size entry. The others give once, few or many, or a class for an expanded clone.

v_gene,d_gene,j_gene,abundance,CDR3nt,CDR3aa
TRBV6-5,TRBD1,TRBJ2-5,.,TGTGCCAGCAGAACGGGACAGGGGGTCGGAGAGACCCAGTACTTC,CASRTGQGVGETQYF
TRBV28,.,TRBJ2-7,.,TGTGCCAGCAGTGACCGGGGGGAGCAGTACTTC,CASSDRGEQYF
TRBV5-1,.,TRBJ2-1,.,TGCGCCAGCAGCTTGGATAGCTCCAGCTCCTACAATGAGCAGTTCTTC,CASSLDSSSSYNEQFF
TRBV28,TRBD1,TRBJ2-3,.,TGTGCCACCCACCCTGTACCGGGACAGGGTAAGGCTACGCAGTATTTT,CATHPVPGQGKATQYF
TRBV30,TRBD2,TRBJ2-7,.,TGTGCCTGGACTAGCGGGAGGGCCGGTCCCTACGAGCAGTACTTC,CAWTSGRAGPYEQYF
TRBV7-8,TRBD2,TRBJ2-1,.,TGTGCCAGCAGCACGGGACTAGCGGGAGATCTAAGCCTTTCGTACAATGAGCAGTTCTTC,CASSTGLAGDLSLSYNEQFF
TRBV6-5,TRBD1,TRBJ2-1,.,TGTGCCAGCAGTTCGTCGGGACAGAACCCACTCAATGAGCAGTTCTTC,CASSSSGQNPLNEQFF
TRBV30,TRBD2,TRBJ2-2,.,TGTGCCTGGAGCATAGCGGGAGGGGCGAACACCGGGGAGCTGTTTTTT,CAWSIAGGANTGELFF
TRBV14,TRBD2,TRBJ2-1,.,TGTGCCAGCAGCCCGACCTCTAGGACTAGCCCTTTTTCCTACAATGAGCAGTTCTTC,CASSPTSRTSPFSYNEQFF
TRBV30,TRBD1,TRBJ1-2,few,TGTGCCTGGACCGGGACAGGGTTAAACTATGGCTACACCTTC,CAWTGTGLNYGYTF
TRBV10-2,.,TRBJ1-1,.,TGCGCCAGCAGTGAGAACGGGAGCACTGAAGCTTTCTTT,CASSENGSTEAFF
TRBV18,.,TRBJ2-5,.,TGTGCCAGCTCACCAACACAAGAGACCCAGTACTTC,CASSPTQETQYF
TRBV29-1,TRBD1,TRBJ2-7,.,TGCAGCGTTGTTGACGACCAAGGGGACAGGGAGTTTGGCGAGCAGTACTTC,CSVVDDQGDREFGEQYF
TRBV27,TRBD2,TRBJ2-2,.,TGTGCCAGCAGTTTATTTCGGGAGGTCACCGGGGAGCTGTTTTTT,CASSLFREVTGELFF
TRBV5-6,TRBD2,TRBJ2-7,.,TGTGCCAGCAGCTTGGTTCTAGCGGCCTACGAGCAGTACTTC,CASSLVLAAYEQYF